A single sample is the source of the 17 T cell receptor beta chains below, sequenced in a study of human T cells and chemical hapten exposure. TCRdb re-called the RACE reads with MiXCR, one entry per CDR3 protein. The repertoire includes roughly 380,000 distinct CDR3 sequences, about 4.8% of them detected once, and about 2.2% sits in the top ten. The sample's time point: patch test 1, 2 weeks after DPC sensitization. Indicated treatment: therapeutic diphenylcyclopropenone sensitization with weekly scalp DPC. Material: whole blood, obtained in connection with sensitization to the hapten diphenylcyclopropenone (DPC). These receptors were obtained from a woman in her 50s with alopecia areata. Some clones in this sample may be carry-over from other donors' samples.

There are many counts of this clonotype. The gene calls are TRBV28 and TRBJ2-3, with 8 positions matching TRBD2. The CDR3 totals 17 residues. With V trimmed by 2 bases and J by 1 base, 8 bases remained unmatched. CDR1 and CDR2 (germline): MDHEN, SYDVKM. The CDR3 sequence is CASSLALAGPGTDTQYF. The CDR3 nucleotides are TGTGCCAGCAGTTTAGCCCTAGCGGGCCCTGGCACAGATACGCAGTATTTT. Variable domain in full (rest from reference TRBV28 and TRBJ2-3): DVKVTQSSRYLVKRTGEKVFLECVQDMDHENMFWYRQDPGLGLRLIYFSYDVKMKEKGDIPEGYSVSREKKERFSLILESASTNQTSMYLCASSLALAGPGTDTQYFGPGTRLTVL.

At least ten counts were recorded for this clonotype. This chain uses TRBV2 with TRBJ2-1; 14 bases fit TRBD2. The CDR3 runs to 16 residues. J gave up 6 bases and V 8 bases, and 9 bases lay outside the gene matches. CDR1 is SNHLY and CDR2 is FYNNEI in the germline V gene. The CDR3 loop is CASSPPGLAGGNEQFF. The CDR3 DNA reads as TGTGCCAGCTCCCCCCCCGGACTAGCGGGAGGCAATGAGCAGTTCTTC.

The V call is TRBV3-1, the J call TRBJ2-7; D uncertain. The CDR3 extends over 11 amino acids. Germline CDR1 is LGHDT and CDR2 is YNNKEL (reference sequence). The ends were cut back, 5 bases at V and 5 bases at J, with 7 bases in the middle. This CDR3 reads CASSVRDEQYF. CDR3 DNA: TGTGCCAGCAGCGTACGGGACGAGCAGTACTTC.

There are a few counts of this clonotype. The chain has TRBV11-2 and TRBJ2-6, with D perhaps matching TRBD1 or TRBD2 (5 bases each). The CDR3 consists of 19 residues. Germline values: CDR1 SGHAT, CDR2 FQNNGV. V shed 5 bases and J shed 0 bases, with 20 bases lying between them. The CDR3 protein is CASSPFQGPSDSGANVLTF. The CDR3 nucleotides are TGTGCCAGCAGCCCCTTTCAGGGACCTTCGGACTCTGGGGCCAACGTCCTGACTTTC.

The chain recombines TRBV24-1 with TRBJ2-1; the match to TRBD2 covers 13 bases. The ends lost 5 bases at V and 6 bases at J; junction bases unmatched: 6. This CDR3 has 16 residues. Germline V gene sequence: CDR1 KGHDR, CDR2 SFDVKD. Here the CDR3 DNA reads TGTGCCACCAGTGCCCTCACTAGCGGGGGGGGCAATGAGCAGTTCTTC. It translates to CATSALTSGGGNEQFF.

This clonotype was counted at least ten times. This rearrangement joins TRBV6-1 to TRBJ1-2; the match to TRBD1 covers 7 bases. This CDR3 has 13 amino acids. Trimming removed 8 bases from V and 1 base from J; junction bases left unmatched: 4. CDR1 MNHNS and CDR2 SASEGT come from the germline V gene. In nucleotides, the CDR3 is TGTGCCAGCTGGGGGACAGTTAACTATGGCTACACCTTC. Its translation: CASWGTVNYGYTF.

The gene calls are TRBV11-2 and TRBJ2-3; TRBD2 is a possible D gene (6 bases). The CDR3 is 16 residues long. Germline V CDR1 and CDR2: SGHAT, FQNNGV. V dropped 2 bases and J dropped 1 base, with 13 bases sitting between them. The CDR3 loop is CASSLNSGGRTDTQYF. CDR3 nucleotides: TGTGCCAGCAGCTTAAATTCCGGGGGTCGCACAGATACGCAGTATTTT. Filled out from reference TRBV11-2 and TRBJ2-3, the complete variable domain reads EAGVAQSPRYKIIEKRQSVAFWCNPISGHATLYWYQQILGQGPKLLIQFQNNGVVDDSQLPKDRFSAERLKGVDSTLKIQPAKLEDSAVYLCASSLNSGGRTDTQYFGPGTRLTVL.

This clonotype has only a few counts. The chain joins TRBV19 to TRBJ2-1, with TRBD1 matching 7 bases. Per the germline V gene, CDR1 is LNHDA and CDR2 is SQIVND (reference sequence). Germline trimming cut 6 bases from V and 6 bases from J; bases unmatched to any gene: 8. There are 14 residues in the CDR3. Written as DNA, the CDR3 is TGTGCCAGTAGCAACAGGGGTGGGAGCAATGAGCAGTTCTTC. Translating it yields CASSNRGGSNEQFF. Looking up the rest from reference TRBV19 and TRBJ2-1 gives the full variable domain: DGGITQSPKYLFRKEGQNVTLSCEQNLNHDAMYWYRQDPGQGLRLIYYSQIVNDFQKGDIAEGYSVSREKKESFPLTVTSAQKNPTAFYLCASSNRGGSNEQFFGPGTRLTVL.

This clonotype showed up many times. This chain uses TRBV5-4 with TRBJ2-5; D possibly corresponds to TRBD1 (6 bases). CDR3 length: 15 amino acids. V lost 4 bases and J lost 0, with 13 bases in between. Germline-derived CDR1 and CDR2 are SGHNT and YYREEE (reference sequence). DNA of the CDR3: TGTGCCAGCAGCCTAAAAGACAGGTACCAAGAGACCCAGTACTTC. It specifies CASSLKDRYQETQYF.

The rearrangement uses TRBV24-1 and TRBJ2-1; 7 nucleotides align to TRBD1. Trimming removed 11 bases from V and 1 base from J; junction bases left unmatched: 7. CDR1 and CDR2 (germline): KGHDR, SFDVKD. The CDR3 sequence is 14 residues long. This chain's CDR3 is CAIAGGPSYNEQFF. The CDR3 DNA sequence: TGTGCCATCGCAGGGGGTCCTTCCTACAATGAGCAGTTCTTC.

The sample holds a few counts of this clonotype. The V gene is TRBV4-2, the J gene TRBJ1-4; D is possibly TRBD1 (5 bases). In germline, CDR1 is LGHNA, CDR2 YNFKEQ. The CDR3 consists of 16 residues. V gave up 4 bases and J gave up 8 bases, with 20 bases separating them. The CDR3: CASSPQWGTVREKLFF. DNA of the CDR3: TGTGCCAGCAGCCCCCAGTGGGGGACGGTCAGGGAAAAACTGTTTTTT.

There are many counts of this clonotype. The chain joins TRBV27 to TRBJ2-5, with 7 positions matching TRBD1. Germline values: CDR1 MNHEY, CDR2 SMNVEV (reference sequence). This CDR3 contains 16 residues. After removal of 4 bases from V and 7 bases from J, the junction contained 15 bases not matched to a gene. For the CDR3, the DNA is TGTGCCAGCAGTTCCGACAGGGCTCACCACAAGGGGACCCAGTACTTC. Protein sequence: CASSSDRAHHKGTQYF.

This chain links TRBV28 with TRBJ2-5; D may be TRBD1 (6 bases). Germline CDR1 and CDR2: MDHEN and SYDVKM. The CDR3 length is 13 residues. Trimming took off 5 bases at V and 3 bases at J, with 10 bases between the two ends. The CDR3 sequence is CASSRQEKETQYF. The CDR3 DNA is TGTGCCAGCAGTCGACAGGAGAAAGAGACCCAGTACTTC.

This clonotype was seen at least ten times. The chain carries TRBV20-1 and TRBJ1-1; D call uncertain. CDR1 DFQATT and CDR2 SNEGSKA come from the germline V gene (reference sequence). This CDR3 is 14 amino acids long. Trimming stripped 0 bases from V and 5 bases from J, with 13 bases between. This chain's CDR3 is CSARDRRVVTEAFF. Here the CDR3 DNA reads TGCAGTGCTAGAGATCGTAGGGTGGTAACTGAAGCTTTCTTT.

This clonotype was seen at least ten times. The chain carries TRBV11-2 and TRBJ2-7; D perhaps matches TRBD2 (5 bases). V was pared by 3 bases and J by 2 bases, with 11 bases between. This CDR3 contains 14 residues. CDR1 and CDR2 (germline): SGHAT, FQNNGV. CDR3 sequence: CASSLAGTAYEQYF. DNA of the CDR3: TGTGCCAGCAGCTTGGCGGGTACTGCCTACGAGCAGTACTTC.

This rearrangement joins TRBV7-6 to TRBJ2-3; 7 positions match TRBD1. Germline lookup yields CDR1 SGHVS and CDR2 FNYEAQ. The CDR3 length is 14 residues. V dropped 5 bases and J dropped 6; count of bases not matched to a gene: 8. The CDR3 DNA is TGTGCCAGCAGCCTCGGACAGGCTGGTGATACGCAGTATTTT. Amino acids: CASSLGQAGDTQYF.

This clonotype was recorded many times. This rearrangement joins TRBV3-1 to TRBJ2-5; TRBD2 matches at 9 bases. The germline gives CDR1 LGHDT, CDR2 YNNKEL (reference sequence). This CDR3 is 17 amino acids long. Germline trimming cut 0 bases from V and 1 base from J; bases unmatched to any gene: 6. The DNA for the CDR3 is TGTGCCAGCAGCCAAGATACGCGACTAGCGGTCCAAGAGACCCAGTACTTC. As protein: CASSQDTRLAVQETQYF.